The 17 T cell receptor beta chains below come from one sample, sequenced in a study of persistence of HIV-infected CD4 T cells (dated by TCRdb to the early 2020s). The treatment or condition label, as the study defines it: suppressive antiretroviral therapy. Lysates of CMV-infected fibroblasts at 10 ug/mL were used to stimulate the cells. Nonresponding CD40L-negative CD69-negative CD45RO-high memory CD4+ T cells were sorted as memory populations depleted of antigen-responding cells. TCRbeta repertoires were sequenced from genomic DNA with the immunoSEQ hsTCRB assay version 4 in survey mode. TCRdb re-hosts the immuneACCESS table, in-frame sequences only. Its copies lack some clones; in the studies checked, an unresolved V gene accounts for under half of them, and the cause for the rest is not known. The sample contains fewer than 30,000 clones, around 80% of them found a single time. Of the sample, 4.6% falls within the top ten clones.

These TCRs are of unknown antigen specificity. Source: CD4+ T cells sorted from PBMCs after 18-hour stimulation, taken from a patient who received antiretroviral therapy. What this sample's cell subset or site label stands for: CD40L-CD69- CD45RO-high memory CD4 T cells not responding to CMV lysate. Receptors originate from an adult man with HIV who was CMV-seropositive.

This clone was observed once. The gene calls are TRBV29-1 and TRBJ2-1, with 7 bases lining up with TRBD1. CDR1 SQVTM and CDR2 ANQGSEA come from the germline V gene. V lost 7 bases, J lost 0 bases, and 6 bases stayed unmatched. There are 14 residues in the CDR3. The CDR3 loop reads CSGRQGGSYNEQFF. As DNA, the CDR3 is TGCAGCGGTCGACAGGGCGGCTCCTACAATGAGCAGTTCTTC.

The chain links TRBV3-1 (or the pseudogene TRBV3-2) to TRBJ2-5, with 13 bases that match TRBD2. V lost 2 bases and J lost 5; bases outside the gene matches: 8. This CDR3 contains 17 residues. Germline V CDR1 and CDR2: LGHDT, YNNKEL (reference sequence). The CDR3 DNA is TGTGCCAGCAGCCAACAAAGGACTAGCGGGGGACGGGAGACCCAGTACTTC. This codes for CASSQQRTSGGRETQYF.

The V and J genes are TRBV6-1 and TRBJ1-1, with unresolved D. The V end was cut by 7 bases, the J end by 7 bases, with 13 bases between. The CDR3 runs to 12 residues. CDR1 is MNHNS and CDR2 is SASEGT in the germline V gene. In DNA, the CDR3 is TGTGCCAGCACCCCGCATGAGTTTGAAGCTTTCTTT. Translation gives CASTPHEFEAFF.

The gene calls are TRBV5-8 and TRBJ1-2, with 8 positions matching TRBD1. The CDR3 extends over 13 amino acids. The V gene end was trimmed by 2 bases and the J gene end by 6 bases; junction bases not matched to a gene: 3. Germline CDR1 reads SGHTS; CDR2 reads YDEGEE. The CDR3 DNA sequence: TGTGCCAGCAGCTTCGGACAGGGCCATGGCTACACCTTC. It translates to CASSFGQGHGYTF.

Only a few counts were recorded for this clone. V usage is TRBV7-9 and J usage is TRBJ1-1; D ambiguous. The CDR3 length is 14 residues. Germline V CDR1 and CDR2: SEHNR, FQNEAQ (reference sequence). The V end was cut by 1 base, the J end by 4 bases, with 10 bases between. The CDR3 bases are TGTGCCAGCAGCTTAGTGGAGGGTGGCACTGAAGCTTTCTTT. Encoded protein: CASSLVEGGTEAFF.

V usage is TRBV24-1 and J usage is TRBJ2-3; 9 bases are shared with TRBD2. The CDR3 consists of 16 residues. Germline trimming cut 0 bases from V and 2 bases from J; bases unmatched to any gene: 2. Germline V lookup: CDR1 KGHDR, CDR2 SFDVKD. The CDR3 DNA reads TGTGCCACCAGTGATTTGGTAGCGGGGGACACAGATACGCAGTATTTT. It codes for CATSDLVAGDTDTQYF.

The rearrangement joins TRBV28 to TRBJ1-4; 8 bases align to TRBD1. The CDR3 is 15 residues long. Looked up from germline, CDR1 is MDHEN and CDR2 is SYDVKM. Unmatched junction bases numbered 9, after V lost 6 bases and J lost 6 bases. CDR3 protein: CASRNSGGGDEKLFF. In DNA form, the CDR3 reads TGTGCCAGCAGGAACTCAGGGGGCGGGGATGAAAAACTGTTTTTT.

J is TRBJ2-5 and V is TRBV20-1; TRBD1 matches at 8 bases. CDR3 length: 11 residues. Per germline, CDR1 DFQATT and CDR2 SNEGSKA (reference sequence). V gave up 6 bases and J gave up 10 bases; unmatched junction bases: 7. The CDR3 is CSARTGWNQYF. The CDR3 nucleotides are TGCAGTGCAAGGACAGGGTGGAACCAGTACTTC.

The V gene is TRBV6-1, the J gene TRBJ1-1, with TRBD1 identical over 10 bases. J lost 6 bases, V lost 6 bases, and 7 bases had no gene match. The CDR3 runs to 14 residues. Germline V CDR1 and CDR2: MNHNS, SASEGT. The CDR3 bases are TGTGCCAGCAGCAAGACAGGGGGCTTGGCTGAAGCTTTCTTT. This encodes CASSKTGGLAEAFF.

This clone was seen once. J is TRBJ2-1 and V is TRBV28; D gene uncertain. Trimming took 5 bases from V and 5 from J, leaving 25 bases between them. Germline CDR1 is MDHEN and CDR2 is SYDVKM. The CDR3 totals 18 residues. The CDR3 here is CASSAPGSPTGRDNEQFF. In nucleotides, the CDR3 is TGTGCCAGCAGTGCACCCGGGTCCCCCACCGGAAGGGACAATGAGCAGTTCTTC.

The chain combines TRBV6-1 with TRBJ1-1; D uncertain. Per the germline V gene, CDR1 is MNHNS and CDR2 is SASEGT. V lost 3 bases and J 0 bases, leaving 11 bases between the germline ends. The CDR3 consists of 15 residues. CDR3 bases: TGTGCCAGCAGTGAGAGGGCCCCTCTGAACACTGAAGCTTTCTTT. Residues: CASSERAPLNTEAFF.

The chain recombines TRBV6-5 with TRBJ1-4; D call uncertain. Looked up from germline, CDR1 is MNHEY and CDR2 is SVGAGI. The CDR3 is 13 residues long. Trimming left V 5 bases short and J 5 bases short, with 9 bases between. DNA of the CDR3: TGTGCCAGCAGTCAAACCTCAAATGAAAAACTGTTTTTT. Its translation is CASSQTSNEKLFF.

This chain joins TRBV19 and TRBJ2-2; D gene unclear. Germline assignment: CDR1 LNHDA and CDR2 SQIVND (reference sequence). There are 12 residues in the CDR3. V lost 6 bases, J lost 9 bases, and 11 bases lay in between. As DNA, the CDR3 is TGTGCCAGTAGGTCCGGTCAGAGGGAGCTGTTTTTT. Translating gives CASRSGQRELFF.

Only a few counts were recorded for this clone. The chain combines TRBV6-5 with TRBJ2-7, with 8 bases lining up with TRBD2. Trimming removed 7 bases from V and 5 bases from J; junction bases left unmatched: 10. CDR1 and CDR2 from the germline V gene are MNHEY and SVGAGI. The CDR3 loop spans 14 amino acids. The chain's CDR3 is CASITWRGADEQYF. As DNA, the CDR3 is TGTGCCAGCATCACTTGGCGGGGGGCCGACGAGCAGTACTTC.

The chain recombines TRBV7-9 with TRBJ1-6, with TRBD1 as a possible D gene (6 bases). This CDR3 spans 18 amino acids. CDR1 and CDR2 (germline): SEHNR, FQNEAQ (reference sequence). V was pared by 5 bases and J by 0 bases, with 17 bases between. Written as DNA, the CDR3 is TGTGCCAGCAGCACCCGGGGGGGGCAGAGCTCCTATAATTCACCCCTCCACTTT. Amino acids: CASSTRGGQSSYNSPLHF.

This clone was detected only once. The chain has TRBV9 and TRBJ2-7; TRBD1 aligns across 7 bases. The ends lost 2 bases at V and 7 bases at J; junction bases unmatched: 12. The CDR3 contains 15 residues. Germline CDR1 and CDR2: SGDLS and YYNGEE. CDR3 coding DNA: TGTGCCAGCAGCGTTGCGCGGACAAGGGGGCTGGAGCAGTACTTC. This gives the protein CASSVARTRGLEQYF.

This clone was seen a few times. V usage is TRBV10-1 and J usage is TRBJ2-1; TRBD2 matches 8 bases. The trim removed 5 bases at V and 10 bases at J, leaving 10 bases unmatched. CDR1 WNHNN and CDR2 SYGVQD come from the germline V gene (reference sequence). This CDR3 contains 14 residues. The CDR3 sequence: CASSRWTSHLEQFF. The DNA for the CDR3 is TGCGCCAGCAGTCGGTGGACTAGCCACTTAGAGCAGTTCTTC.